These 23 T cell receptor beta chains share one sample of origin, sequenced in a study of blood T cell repertoires in COVID-19. This table comes from immunoSEQ multiplex PCR, and its TCRdb copy is limited to in-frame clones, with some not included. The data contain 55,000 to 70,000 clones, roughly 86% of them singletons. Sequencing was carried out using peripheral blood. Receptors were obtained from a man between 50 and 59 years old with acute or convalescent COVID-19.

The V and J genes are TRBV7-6 and TRBJ2-1; 7 nucleotides match TRBD2. The CDR3 covers 16 residues. Germline CDR1 SGHVS, CDR2 FNYEAQ. V shed 2 bases and J 5 bases; nucleotides not matched to a gene: 9. The CDR3 spells CASSLSRAGRHNEQFF. CDR3 sequence (DNA): TGTGCCAGCAGCTTATCCCGAGCGGGGAGACACAATGAGCAGTTCTTC.

The count of this clone is one. The chain has TRBV11-3 and TRBJ1-1, with TRBD1 matching 9 bases. From germline, CDR1 is SGHNT and CDR2 YENEEA. The CDR3 consists of 14 residues. V lost 7 bases, J lost 3 bases, and 6 bases stayed unmatched. CDR3 DNA: TGTGCCAGCACCCCCGGGACAGGGCACACTGAAGCTTTCTTT. It specifies CASTPGTGHTEAFF.

The count of this clone is one. V usage is TRBV9 and J usage is TRBJ2-7, with D maybe TRBD2 (6 bases). Looked up from germline, CDR1 is SGDLS and CDR2 is YYNGEE. The CDR3 spans 14 residues. Trimming shortened V by 0 bases and J by 3 bases, and 10 bases separated the two germline ends. CDR3 nucleotides: TGTGCCAGCAGCGTAGCGGCGGGATTCTACGAGCAGTACTTC. Translation gives CASSVAAGFYEQYF.

This clone has just a few counts. This chain joins TRBV19 and TRBJ2-3; tentative D call: TRBD2 (6 bases). The germline gives CDR1 LNHDA, CDR2 SQIVND (reference sequence). The CDR3 has 17 amino acids. Trimming pared 5 bases from V and 0 bases from J, leaving 18 bases between. CDR3 coding DNA: TGTGCCAGTAGTTCCCTCCCTACCGGGACTAGCACAGATACGCAGTATTTT. Residues: CASSSLPTGTSTDTQYF.

This rearrangement joins TRBV27 to TRBJ1-1; the D is unclear. Trimming cost V 5 bases and J 6 bases, with 13 bases left between them. The germline CDR1 and CDR2 sequences are MNHEY and SMNVEV (reference sequence). The CDR3 has 13 residues. The CDR3, as DNA: TGTGCCAGCAGTCCGACATGGGTTGCTGAAGCTTTCTTT. Protein: CASSPTWVAEAFF.

The rearrangement joins TRBV5-1 to TRBJ2-7, with 7 bases aligning to TRBD1. The germline CDR1 and CDR2 sequences are SGHRS and YFSETQ. The CDR3 sequence is 16 residues long. Trimming took 4 bases from V and 6 from J; bases not matched to a gene: 16. The CDR3 loop reads CASSRRSLGQSGEQYF. The CDR3 nucleotides read TGCGCCAGCAGCAGACGTTCACTGGGACAGTCCGGCGAGCAGTACTTC. The complete variable domain, with remaining parts taken from reference TRBV5-1 and TRBJ2-7, reads KAGVTQTPRYLIKTRGQQVTLSCSPISGHRSVSWYQQTPGQGLQFLFEYFSETQRNKGNFPGRFSGRQFSNSRSEMNVSTLELGDSALYLCASSRRSLGQSGEQYFGPGTRLTVT.

The chain carries TRBV28 and TRBJ2-5, with D possibly being TRBD2 (6 bases). CDR1 and CDR2 (germline): MDHEN, SYDVKM. CDR3 length equals 17 residues. Trimming left V 6 bases short and J 1 base short, with 21 bases between. The CDR3 DNA is TGTGCCAGCAGCCCTACAGGCGGGGCCCCCTCCCAAGAGACCCAGTACTTC. Protein: CASSPTGGAPSQETQYF.

This chain uses TRBV30 with TRBJ2-7, with 11 bases fitting TRBD2. Looked up from germline, CDR1 is GTSNPN and CDR2 is SVGIG (reference sequence). This CDR3 spans 14 amino acids. J gave up 1 base and V 8 bases, and 7 bases lay outside the gene matches. CDR3: CAGGLAGGSYEQYF. CDR3 nucleotide sequence: TGTGCCGGGGGTCTAGCGGGAGGATCCTACGAGCAGTACTTC.

The chain combines TRBV12-3 or TRBV12-4 with TRBJ2-7, with a weak D call TRBD2 (8 bases). There are 13 residues in the CDR3. V was cut by 7 bases and J by 5 bases, with 15 bases left in between. CDR3 DNA: TGTGCCAGCAACCTCGGGAGGGGGCACGAGCAGTACTTC. It specifies CASNLGRGHEQYF.

In DNA, the CDR3 is TGTGCCTGGTTTTCGGATACGCAGTATTTT. Translation: CAWFSDTQYF. This chain links TRBV30 with TRBJ2-3; D is undetermined. CDR1 GTSNPN and CDR2 SVGIG come from the germline V gene (reference sequence). Trimming left V 5 bases short and J 6 bases short, with 6 bases between. The CDR3 contains 10 residues.

The chain couples TRBV5-5 to TRBJ2-1, with D possibly matching TRBD2 (6 bases). Trimming cost V 2 bases and J 9 bases, with 18 bases left between them. Germline V gene lookup returns CDR1 SGHKS and CDR2 YYEKEE (reference sequence). The CDR3 is 15 amino acids. CDR3: CASSFRLGGGIEQFF. DNA for the CDR3: TGTGCCAGCAGCTTTAGGTTGGGTGGAGGGATTGAGCAGTTCTTC.

The chain has TRBV7-8 and TRBJ1-1; 9 positions match TRBD1. Germline CDR1 SGHVS, CDR2 FQNEAQ. This CDR3 contains 15 residues. Trimming at V came to 2 bases and at J to 2 bases, leaving 3 bases not matched to a gene. This CDR3 reads CASSLSDRGNTEAFF. The CDR3 DNA is TGTGCCAGCAGCTTATCGGACAGGGGAAACACTGAAGCTTTCTTT.

The chain combines TRBV3-1 (or the pseudogene TRBV3-2) with TRBJ2-3; the match to TRBD2 covers 10 bases. Looked up from germline, CDR1 is LGHDT and CDR2 is YNNKEL (reference sequence). The CDR3 has 15 amino acids. J was trimmed by 5 bases and V by 5 bases; bases with no gene match: 7. The CDR3 loop reads CASSFLAGEGDTQYF. The CDR3 nucleotides are TGTGCCAGCAGCTTCCTAGCGGGAGAGGGAGATACGCAGTATTTT.

The chain is built from TRBV30 and TRBJ1-5; the match to TRBD1 covers 9 bases. The germline V gene has CDR1 GTSNPN and CDR2 SVGIG (reference sequence). The CDR3 is 16 amino acids. Trimming took 5 bases from V and 4 from J; bases not matched to a gene: 12. CDR3 in DNA: TGTGCCTGGGTGGGCCCGGGACAGGGACCAAATCAGCCCCAGCATTTT. Translated: CAWVGPGQGPNQPQHF.

J is TRBJ2-2 and V is TRBV27, with 8 bases identical to TRBD1. Germline lookup yields CDR1 MNHEY and CDR2 SMNVEV (reference sequence). The CDR3 is made up of 18 amino acids. Trimming removed 2 bases from V and 6 bases from J; junction bases left unmatched: 14. CDR3 protein: CASSLPQHVDRAAGELFF. The CDR3 region has the DNA TGTGCCAGCAGTTTACCCCAACATGTGGACAGGGCAGCCGGGGAGCTGTTTTTT.

The CDR3 loop is CASSVGRAGIYGYTF. The DNA for the CDR3 is TGTGCCAGCAGCGTGGGTCGGGCGGGGATCTATGGCTACACCTTC. The chain has TRBV11-2 and TRBJ1-2, with D unresolved. Germline loops: CDR1 SGHAT, CDR2 FQNNGV. The CDR3 has 15 residues. Trimming pared 5 bases from V and 4 bases from J, leaving 17 bases between. Together with reference TRBV11-2 and TRBJ1-2, the CDR3 gives the full variable domain: EAGVAQSPRYKIIEKRQSVAFWCNPISGHATLYWYQQILGQGPKLLIQFQNNGVVDDSQLPKDRFSAERLKGVDSTLKIQPAKLEDSAVYLCASSVGRAGIYGYTFGSGTRLTVV.

The chain has TRBV5-4 and TRBJ1-2; maybe TRBD1 (6 bases). The CDR3 is 14 residues long. The V end lost 6 bases, the J end lost 3 bases, and 15 bases lay between the germline ends. Germline loops: CDR1 SGHNT, CDR2 YYREEE (reference sequence). The CDR3 nucleotides are TGTGCCAGCATGGCAATGGGGGCGGACTATGGCTACACCTTC. Protein: CASMAMGADYGYTF.

The J gene is TRBJ1-4, the V gene TRBV5-1; D perhaps matches TRBD1 (6 bases). V was shortened by 4 bases and J by 4 bases, with 20 bases between the two germline ends. Germline V gives CDR1 SGHRS, CDR2 YFSETQ. The CDR3 has 17 residues. This CDR3 is CASSPSGARQLNEKLFF. The CDR3 DNA follows: TGCGCCAGCAGCCCTTCAGGGGCCCGACAGCTTAATGAAAAACTGTTTTTT.

This clone was recorded only once. The J gene is TRBJ2-5, the V gene TRBV14, with 10 bases aligning to TRBD2. There are 15 residues in the CDR3. V lost 4 bases, J lost 4 bases, and 6 bases stayed unmatched. Germline values: CDR1 SGHDN, CDR2 FVKESK. The CDR3 region is CASSLIAGGSETQYF. The DNA for the CDR3 is TGTGCCAGCAGCCTTATAGCGGGAGGCTCAGAGACCCAGTACTTC. Variable domain in full (rest from reference TRBV14 and TRBJ2-5): EAGVTQFPSHSVIEKGQTVTLRCDPISGHDNLYWYRRVMGKEIKFLLHFVKESKQDESGMPNNRFLAERTGGTYSTLKVQPAELEDSGVYFCASSLIAGGSETQYFGPGTRLLVL.

V gene TRBV7-3 combines with J gene TRBJ2-7; TRBD2 matches 7 bases. The CDR3 has 13 residues. V shed 2 bases and J 13 bases; nucleotides not matched to a gene: 11. Germline V gives CDR1 SGHTA, CDR2 FQGTGA. The CDR3 loop is CASSLGGGRDQYF. The CDR3 nucleotides are TGTGCCAGCAGCTTAGGTGGAGGGAGGGATCAATACTTC.

The chain combines TRBV7-9 with TRBJ2-7; maybe TRBD2 (6 bases). CDR1 and CDR2 (germline): SEHNR, FQNEAQ (reference sequence). V gave up 5 bases and J gave up 3 bases, with 14 bases separating them. This CDR3 comprises 14 residues. The CDR3 is CASSPRRGFYEQYF. As DNA, the CDR3 is TGTGCCAGCAGCCCAAGGAGGGGTTTCTACGAGCAGTACTTC.

The chain recombines TRBV11-3 with TRBJ1-2; D is perhaps TRBD1 (6 bases). The length of the CDR3 is 12 residues. The V and J ends lost 5 bases and 4 bases respectively, with 8 bases between them. Germline values: CDR1 SGHNT, CDR2 YENEEA. CDR3 region: CASSRGIYGYTF. CDR3 nucleotides: TGTGCCAGCAGCAGGGGGATCTATGGCTACACCTTC.

This clone came up a few times. The V call is TRBV7-8, the J call TRBJ1-5; perhaps TRBD1 as D (5 bases). V lost 4 bases and J 1 base, leaving 11 bases between the germline ends. This CDR3 spans 15 amino acids. Germline CDR1 and CDR2: SGHVS and FQNEAQ. The CDR3 protein is CASSSQGWSNQPQHF. The CDR3 nucleotides read TGTGCCAGCAGCTCTCAGGGCTGGAGCAATCAGCCCCAGCATTTT.